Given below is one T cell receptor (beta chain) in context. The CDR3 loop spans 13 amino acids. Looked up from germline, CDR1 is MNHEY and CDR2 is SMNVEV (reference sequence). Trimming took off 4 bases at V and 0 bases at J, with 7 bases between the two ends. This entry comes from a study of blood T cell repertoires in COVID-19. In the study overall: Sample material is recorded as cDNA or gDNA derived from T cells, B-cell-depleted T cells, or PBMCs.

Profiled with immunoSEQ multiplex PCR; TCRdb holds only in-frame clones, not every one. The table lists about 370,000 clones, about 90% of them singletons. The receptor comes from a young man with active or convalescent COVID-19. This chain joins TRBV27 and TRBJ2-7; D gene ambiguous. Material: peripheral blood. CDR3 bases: TGTGCCAGCAGTTCCTATAGCTCCTACGAGCAGTACTTC. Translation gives CASSSYSSYEQYF.